The 9 T cell receptor beta chains reported below all come from one sample, sequenced in a study of a mutant IDH1 vaccine in newly diagnosed glioma. Their target antigens are unknown. Noted time point: week 5, during vaccination. One vaccine dose held 300 ug of mutant IDH1 20-mer peptide and came with topical imiquimod. TCRdb's table, derived via immunoSEQ multiplex PCR, lists solely in-frame clones and lacks some. Of 75,000 to 80,000 clones listed, 91% are singletons. Sample: PBMCs, taken from a glioma patient whose treatment included an IDH1 peptide vaccine. The receptors here all came from a woman aged 45 to 65 with glioma.

This chain links TRBV7-9 with TRBJ1-4; perhaps TRBD1 as D (5 bases). Trimming cost V 0 bases and J 8 bases, with 13 bases left between them. The CDR3 loop spans 15 amino acids. Germline lookup yields CDR1 SEHNR and CDR2 FQNEAQ (reference sequence). CDR3 loop: CASSLAHPGREKLFF. CDR3 DNA sequence: TGTGCCAGCAGCTTAGCTCATCCAGGGAGGGAAAAACTGTTTTTT.

This clone was recorded once. The chain links TRBV6-5 to TRBJ1-1; 8 bases are shared with TRBD1. Trimming took 6 bases from V and 6 from J; bases not matched to a gene: 9. The CDR3 runs 14 residues. In germline, CDR1 is MNHEY, CDR2 SVGAGI. Here the CDR3 DNA reads TGTGCCAGCAGGCAATTCGACAGGGGAGCTGAAGCTTTCTTT. As protein: CASRQFDRGAEAFF.

This clone showed up just once. V gene TRBV5-4 combines with J gene TRBJ2-1; D ambiguous. CDR3 length equals 15 residues. Germline assignment: CDR1 SGHNT and CDR2 YYREEE (reference sequence). V dropped 4 bases and J dropped 8 bases, with 19 bases sitting between them. DNA of the CDR3: TGTGCCAGCAGCCCCGCAGCTTATAAGCCTTATGAGCAGTTCTTC. It encodes CASSPAAYKPYEQFF.

CDR3: CASSQPGLAGGRAVEQFF. Here the CDR3 DNA reads TGTGCCAGCAGCCAACCTGGACTAGCGGGAGGCCGTGCCGTTGAGCAGTTCTTC. V is TRBV4-2 and J is TRBJ2-1, with 14 nucleotides matching TRBD2. Germline V gene data show CDR1 as LGHNA and CDR2 as YNFKEQ. The CDR3 runs 18 residues. V shed 2 bases and J 9 bases; nucleotides not matched to a gene: 12.

The chain carries TRBV18 and TRBJ1-1; D might be TRBD1 (5 bases). CDR3 size: 14 residues. Per the germline V gene, CDR1 is KGHSH and CDR2 is LQKENI. V was trimmed by 2 bases and J by 1 base, leaving 8 bases between them. The CDR3, as DNA: TGTGCCAGCTCACCAGGGACTAGGAACACTGAAGCTTTCTTT. Translated: CASSPGTRNTEAFF.

The chain couples TRBV5-1 to TRBJ2-4, with 10 positions matching TRBD2. Trimming cost V 4 bases and J 6 bases; bases outside gene matches: 7. The CDR3 sequence is 15 residues long. The germline V gene has CDR1 SGHRS and CDR2 YFSETQ. DNA of the CDR3: TGCGCCAGCAGCCCGGCTAGCGGGAGAGGAAACATTCAGTACTTC. This gives the protein CASSPASGRGNIQYF.

The chain employs TRBV18 and TRBJ2-2, with 13 bases fitting TRBD2. V lost 8 bases, J lost 3 bases, and 6 bases stayed unmatched. In germline, CDR1 is KGHSH, CDR2 LQKENI. There are 16 residues in the CDR3. The DNA for the CDR3 is TGTGCCAGCACAAGGACTAGCGGGAGTTACACCGGGGAGCTGTTTTTT. Its protein is CASTRTSGSYTGELFF.

This chain links TRBV7-9 with TRBJ2-2; 9 nucleotides align to TRBD1. The V and J ends lost 5 bases and 7 bases, in that order; junction bases with no gene match: 8. The CDR3 covers 15 residues. The germline gives CDR1 SEHNR, CDR2 FQNEAQ (reference sequence). CDR3 DNA sequence: TGTGCCAGCAGCCCGCGGGGACAGGGCAACGGGGAGCTGTTTTTT. Translation: CASSPRGQGNGELFF.

The chain joins TRBV2 to TRBJ2-7; tentative D call: TRBD1 (5 bases). Trimming took 6 bases from V and 0 from J, leaving 6 bases between them. The germline gives CDR1 SNHLY, CDR2 FYNNEI. This CDR3 region has 12 residues. The CDR3 is CASRTASYEQYF. The CDR3 coding sequence is TGTGCCAGCAGGACAGCCTCCTACGAGCAGTACTTC.